Each of the 6 T cell receptor beta chains below was sequenced from the same sample in a study of breast tumors, draining lymph nodes, adjacent tissues. Breast cancer patients provided tissue from their axillary draining lymph nodes. TCRdb called the multiplex PCR reads again in MiXCR, with one record for every CDR3 protein. The sample has 200,000 to 300,000 distinct CDR3 sequences; 30% are singletons. Sequencing input: axillary lymph node tissue. These receptors originate from a female donor with breast cancer. Some clones in this sample may be carry-over from other donors' samples.

The CDR3 protein is CASSPLQGGGSGANVLTF. In DNA form, the CDR3 reads TGTGCCAGCTCACCATTACAGGGAGGGGGCTCTGGGGCCAACGTCCTGACTTTC. The V and J genes are TRBV18 and TRBJ2-6, with D perhaps TRBD2 (7 bases). This CDR3 has 18 residues. The germline gives CDR1 KGHSH, CDR2 LQKENI. V lost 2 bases and J lost 0, with 14 bases in between.

V is TRBV3-1 and J is TRBJ1-2; 8 bases match TRBD1. CDR1 and CDR2 (germline): LGHDT, YNNKEL (reference sequence). With V trimmed by 4 bases and J by 2 bases, 3 bases remained unmatched. This CDR3 is 14 amino acids long. The CDR3 sequence: CASSLGQANYGYTF. Written as DNA, the CDR3 is TGTGCCAGCAGCCTGGGACAGGCGAACTATGGCTACACCTTC.

V is TRBV20-1 and J is TRBJ1-3, with D hard to call. The CDR3 runs to 14 residues. V dropped 5 bases and J dropped 0 bases, with 11 bases sitting between them. Germline CDR1 reads DFQATT; CDR2 reads SNEGSKA (reference sequence). The CDR3 spells CSARRGISGNTIYF. CDR3 nucleotides: TGCAGTGCTCGACGAGGGATCTCTGGAAACACCATATATTTT.

This clonotype has ten or more counts. The rearrangement uses TRBV19 and TRBJ2-6, with D tentatively TRBD1 (5 bases). The CDR3 covers 15 residues. With 6 bases removed from V and 0 bases from J, the gap between germline ends came to 9 bases. Germline V CDR1 and CDR2: LNHDA, SQIVND (reference sequence). In DNA form, the CDR3 reads TGTGCCAGTAGCCCTCAGGGCTCTGGGGCCAACGTCCTGACTTTC. Amino acid sequence: CASSPQGSGANVLTF. Filled out from reference TRBV19 and TRBJ2-6, the complete variable domain reads DGGITQSPKYLFRKEGQNVTLSCEQNLNHDAMYWYRQDPGQGLRLIYYSQIVNDFQKGDIAEGYSVSREKKESFPLTVTSAQKNPTAFYLCASSPQGSGANVLTFGAGSRLTVL.

This clonotype was observed many times. The chain recombines TRBV27 with TRBJ1-4; D may be TRBD1 (5 bases). The CDR3 loop spans 13 amino acids. The germline CDR1 and CDR2 sequences are MNHEY and SMNVEV (reference sequence). V shed 3 bases and J shed 8 bases, with 10 bases lying between them. Here the CDR3 DNA reads TGTGCCAGCAGTTTCGAAGGGGAGGAAAAACTGTTTTTT. Protein product: CASSFEGEEKLFF.

This chain connects TRBV6-2 or TRBV6-3 to TRBJ1-2; perhaps TRBD1 as D (6 bases). The CDR3 has 15 amino acids. The germline gives CDR1 MNHEY, CDR2 SVGEGT. V lost 7 bases to trimming and J lost 6 bases, with 21 bases between them. The chain's CDR3 is CASIRTDRVYDGYTF. CDR3 in DNA: TGTGCCAGCATTAGGACAGACCGAGTCTATGATGGCTACACCTTC.